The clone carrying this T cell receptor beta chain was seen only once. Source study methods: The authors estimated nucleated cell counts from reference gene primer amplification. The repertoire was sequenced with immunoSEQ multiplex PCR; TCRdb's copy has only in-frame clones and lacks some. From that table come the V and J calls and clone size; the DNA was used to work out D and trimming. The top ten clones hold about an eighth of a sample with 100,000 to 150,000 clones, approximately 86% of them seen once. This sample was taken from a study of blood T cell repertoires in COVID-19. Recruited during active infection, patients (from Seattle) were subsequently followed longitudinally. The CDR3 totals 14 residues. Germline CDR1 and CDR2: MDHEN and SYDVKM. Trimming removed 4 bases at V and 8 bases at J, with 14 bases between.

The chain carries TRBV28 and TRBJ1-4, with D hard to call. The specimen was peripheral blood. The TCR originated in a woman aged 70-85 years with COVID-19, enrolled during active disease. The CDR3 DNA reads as TGTGCCAGCAGTTACAGTCTATTTGTGGAAAAACTGTTTTTT. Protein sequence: CASSYSLFVEKLFF. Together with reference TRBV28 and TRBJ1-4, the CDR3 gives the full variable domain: DVKVTQSSRYLVKRTGEKVFLECVQDMDHENMFWYRQDPGLGLRLIYFSYDVKMKEKGDIPEGYSVSREKKERFSLILESASTNQTSMYLCASSYSLFVEKLFFGSGTQLSVL.